The 16 T cell receptor beta chains below come from one sample, sequenced in a study of blood T cell repertoires in COVID-19. TCRdb keeps only in-frame clones here, not all; method: immunoSEQ multiplex PCR. Counted here are 300,000 to 350,000 clones, approximately 90% occurring once; the ten biggest clones make up more than 8.5%. Sequencing was performed on PBMCs or T cells enriched from blood (not recorded which). The receptors here all came from a woman in her late teens or twenties who had recovered from COVID-19.

The chain is built from TRBV6-2 or TRBV6-3 and TRBJ2-3, with D possibly being TRBD1 (6 bases). The germline CDR1 and CDR2 sequences are MNHEY and SVGEGT. The V end lost 2 bases, the J end lost 0 bases, and 12 bases lay between the germline ends. This CDR3 comprises 16 residues. CDR3 protein: CASSYRGHLSTDTQYF. CDR3 DNA: TGTGCCAGCAGTTACCGGGGACACCTTAGCACAGATACGCAGTATTTT.

This clone was picked up a small number of times. The V call is TRBV5-5, the J call TRBJ2-7; 7 nucleotides match TRBD1. V trimming: 5 bases; J trimming: 2 bases; junction bases outside the gene matches: 7. The CDR3 extends over 14 amino acids. Germline V gene sequence: CDR1 SGHKS, CDR2 YYEKEE (reference sequence). CDR3 protein: CASSFLGTAYEQYF. The CDR3, as DNA: TGTGCCAGCAGTTTTTTGGGGACAGCCTACGAGCAGTACTTC.

The rearrangement joins TRBV20-1 to TRBJ2-5, with a tentative D call TRBD2 (5 bases). The CDR3 has 12 residues. Trimming pared 3 bases from V and 5 bases from J, leaving 10 bases between. CDR1 is DFQATT, CDR2 SNEGSKA, per germline (reference sequence). The CDR3 DNA is TGCAGTGCTAGTCCCGGGGTTGAGACCCAGTACTTC. It yields the protein CSASPGVETQYF.

This clone was recorded once. This chain uses TRBV7-9 with TRBJ2-3; TRBD1 matches at 10 bases. The CDR3 is 16 residues long. The V and J ends lost 5 bases and 4 bases, in that order; junction bases with no gene match: 9. CDR1 and CDR2 from the germline V gene are SEHNR and FQNEAQ (reference sequence). The DNA of the CDR3 is TGTGCCAGCAGCCGAGGGACAGGGGAATCGTCAGATACGCAGTATTTT. It is translated as CASSRGTGESSDTQYF.

This clone has a single count. The J gene is TRBJ2-1, the V gene TRBV28, with TRBD2 identical over 10 bases. The length of the CDR3 is 18 residues. CDR1 is MDHEN and CDR2 is SYDVKM in the germline V gene. Trimming cost V 3 bases and J 1 base; bases outside gene matches: 9. In nucleotides, the CDR3 is TGTGCCAGCAGTTTCCCCGGGACTAGCGAGGCTTCCTACAATGAGCAGTTCTTC. Translating it yields CASSFPGTSEASYNEQFF. Combining the CDR3 with reference TRBV28 and TRBJ2-1 gives the whole variable domain DVKVTQSSRYLVKRTGEKVFLECVQDMDHENMFWYRQDPGLGLRLIYFSYDVKMKEKGDIPEGYSVSREKKERFSLILESASTNQTSMYLCASSFPGTSEASYNEQFFGPGTRLTVL.

This sequence joins TRBV5-6 and TRBJ2-3, with 15 nucleotides matching TRBD2. The V and J ends lost 4 bases and 3 bases, in that order; junction bases with no gene match: 9. CDR1 and CDR2 (germline): SGHDT, YYEEEE. The CDR3 is 18 amino acids. The CDR3 nucleotides read TGTGCCAGCAGCGCCGGACTAGCGGGGGGGCCAGGAACAGATACGCAGTATTTT. Protein product: CASSAGLAGGPGTDTQYF.

The CDR3 bases are TGTGCCACCAGCAGAGATCGAGGACAGGGGGCGAACACTGAAGCTTTCTTT. Protein sequence: CATSRDRGQGANTEAFF. The gene calls are TRBV15 and TRBJ1-1, with 11 bases aligning to TRBD1. The germline V gene encodes CDR1 LNHNV and CDR2 YYDKDF (reference sequence). This CDR3 has 17 amino acids. V gave up 0 bases and J gave up 1 base; unmatched junction bases: 4.

This chain uses TRBV5-4 with TRBJ2-1; weak D call: TRBD1 (5 bases). Trimming pared 0 bases from V and 7 bases from J, leaving 17 bases between. CDR3 length: 16 amino acids. The V gene's germline CDR1 is SGHNT and CDR2 YYREEE (reference sequence). In DNA form, the CDR3 reads TGTGCCAGCAGCTTGGGGGGCGGAACTGGGGATAATGAGCAGTTCTTC. It yields the protein CASSLGGGTGDNEQFF. The full variable domain, completed using reference TRBV5-4 and TRBJ2-1, is ETGVTQSPTHLIKTRGQQVTLRCSSQSGHNTVSWYQQALGQGPQFIFQYYREEENGRGNFPPRFSGLQFPNYSSELNVNALELDDSALYLCASSLGGGTGDNEQFFGPGTRLTVL.

The chain couples TRBV5-6 to TRBJ2-7; 7 nucleotides line up with TRBD2. The CDR3 has 14 residues. Germline values: CDR1 SGHDT, CDR2 YYEEEE. V lost 5 bases and J lost 2; bases outside the gene matches: 7. The CDR3: CASRSASGTYEQYF. DNA for the CDR3: TGTGCCAGCAGGTCGGCTAGCGGAACCTACGAGCAGTACTTC.

This rearrangement joins TRBV7-2 to TRBJ1-2; TRBD1 is a possible D gene (6 bases). There are 15 residues in the CDR3. V lost 5 bases and J 4 bases, leaving 17 bases between the germline ends. CDR1 is SGHTA, CDR2 FQGNSA, per germline. The CDR3 DNA reads TGTGCCAGCAGCCCCCGGGGTTTGGGGGCCTATGGCTACACCTTC. Protein product: CASSPRGLGAYGYTF.

The chain carries TRBV24-1 and TRBJ2-1, with 9 bases fitting TRBD2. The CDR3 contains 18 residues. V was clipped by 1 base and J by 4 bases; unmatched bases: 10. CDR1 is KGHDR, CDR2 SFDVKD, per germline. The DNA of the CDR3 is TGTGCCACCAGTGATTTAGGGGCGGGACTAGCCGAATACAATGAGCAGTTCTTC. This translates into CATSDLGAGLAEYNEQFF.

The chain links TRBV18 to TRBJ2-2; TRBD1 matches at 9 bases. V lost 1 base to trimming and J lost 1 base; unmatched junction nucleotides: 4. Germline CDR1 KGHSH, CDR2 LQKENI. The CDR3 contains 17 residues. The CDR3 reads CASSPQMTGGNTGELFF. In DNA, the CDR3 is TGTGCCAGCTCACCACAGATGACAGGGGGGAACACCGGGGAGCTGTTTTTT.

V gene TRBV12-2 combines with J gene TRBJ1-2; the table's D call, TRBD1, was not checked against the DNA. TRBV12-2 is a known pseudogene. This CDR3 has 19 residues. Here the CDR3 DNA reads TGTGCAAGTCGCTTAGTGACAGGGGGAGACAGCCCCGATTCCTATGGCTACACCTTC. This translates into CASRLVTGGDSPDSYGYTF.

The chain has TRBV27 and TRBJ1-1, with 9 bases lining up with TRBD1. The germline V gene has CDR1 MNHEY and CDR2 SMNVEV (reference sequence). The CDR3 is 15 amino acids. After removal of 2 bases from V and 3 bases from J, the junction contained 4 bases not matched to a gene. The CDR3 DNA reads TGTGCCAGCAGTTTAAGGGACAGGGTGTACACTGAAGCTTTCTTT. It yields the protein CASSLRDRVYTEAFF.

The genes are TRBV5-4 and TRBJ1-4; D ambiguous. V shed 0 bases and J shed 10 bases, with 10 bases lying between them. Germline values: CDR1 SGHNT, CDR2 YYREEE (reference sequence). The CDR3 is 13 residues long. The CDR3 loop reads CASSLAGVRKLFF. The DNA for the CDR3 is TGTGCCAGCAGCTTGGCCGGGGTTAGAAAACTGTTTTTT.

The gene calls are TRBV7-6 and TRBJ2-1, with 8 bases fitting TRBD2. The CDR3 has 16 amino acids. V shed 1 base and J 7 bases; nucleotides not matched to a gene: 9. CDR1 and CDR2 (germline): SGHVS, FNYEAQ. The CDR3 reads CASSLGGTRFFNEQFF. In DNA form, the CDR3 reads TGTGCCAGCAGCTTAGGGGGGACTAGATTCTTTAATGAGCAGTTCTTC.